Listed here are 5 T cell receptor beta chains from one sample, sequenced in a study of shared clonotypes between healthy human individuals. Assay used: immunoSEQ multiplex PCR; TCRdb lists only in-frame clones, some missing. The table shows almost 700,000 clones, with under 95% occurring only once. Naive-designated CD8 cells lacked CD45RO, were positively enriched for CCR7, and omitted terminally differentiated effector memory CD45RA+ cells. Source material: naive CD8+ T cells sorted from blood. These receptors were collected from a man aged 25 to 45 in good health.

Comment on this clone: In the same sample, other DNA sequences code for this CDR3. The V and J genes are TRBV29-1 and TRBJ2-1; no reliable D call. Per the germline V gene, CDR1 is SQVTM and CDR2 is ANQGSEA. The CDR3 runs to 13 residues. Between the trimmed V and J ends, which lost 1 base and 4 bases, there was a span of 8 bases. Here the CDR3 reads CSVEAADYNEQFF. CDR3 coding DNA: TGCAGCGTTGAAGCGGCGGATTACAATGAGCAGTTCTTC.

This chain connects TRBV5-1 to TRBJ1-5; D ambiguous. Germline V CDR1 and CDR2: SGHRS, YFSETQ. The CDR3 length is 12 residues. Trimming stripped 4 bases from V and 6 bases from J, with 8 bases between. The CDR3 spells CASSPSGQPQHF. The CDR3 nucleotides are TGCGCCAGCAGCCCGAGCGGTCAGCCCCAGCATTTT. Supplemented by reference TRBV5-1 and TRBJ1-5, the full variable domain reads KAGVTQTPRYLIKTRGQQVTLSCSPISGHRSVSWYQQTPGQGLQFLFEYFSETQRNKGNFPGRFSGRQFSNSRSEMNVSTLELGDSALYLCASSPSGQPQHFGDGTRLSIL.

V and J are TRBV4-2 and TRBJ2-7; D may match TRBD1 or TRBD2 (6 bases each). The CDR3 totals 14 residues. Germline values: CDR1 LGHNA, CDR2 YNFKEQ. The V and J ends lost 1 base and 5 bases respectively, with 12 bases between them. The CDR3 bases are TGTGCCAGCAGCCAAGTGGGGGCTAGCGACGAGCAGTACTTC. This gives the protein CASSQVGASDEQYF.

The chain combines TRBV6-1 with TRBJ2-3, with 7 positions matching TRBD1. V lost 6 bases and J lost 11; bases outside the gene matches: 8. CDR1 MNHNS and CDR2 SASEGT come from the germline V gene. There are 12 residues in the CDR3. This CDR3 is CASRGGTAMQYF. CDR3 nucleotide sequence: TGTGCCAGCAGGGGTGGGACAGCCATGCAGTATTTT.

The V call is TRBV5-6, the J call TRBJ2-7, with D possibly TRBD1 on 6 matching bases. The CDR3 has 15 amino acids. V was clipped by 0 bases and J by 6 bases, with 16 bases between them. The germline V gene has CDR1 SGHDT and CDR2 YYEEEE. The CDR3 DNA reads TGTGCCAGCAGCTTGGGCCAGGGGACGGCTGTCGAGCAGTACTTC. Encoded protein: CASSLGQGTAVEQYF. Full variable domain (rest looked up from reference TRBV5-6 and TRBJ2-7): DAGVTQSPTHLIKTRGQQVTLRCSPKSGHDTVSWYQQALGQGPQFIFQYYEEEERQRGNFPDRFSGHQFPNYSSELNVNALLLGDSALYLCASSLGQGTAVEQYFGPGTRLTVT.